Following are 9 T cell receptor beta chains from one sample sequenced in a study of OX40 agonist ivuxolimab in advanced cancers. Produced via immunoSEQ multiplex PCR; TCRdb's table is partial and in-frame only. The sample lists 65,000 to 95,000 clones; roughly nine tenths were seen once. The sequenced sample was CD4+ or CD8+ T cells sorted from blood, obtained in a trial of the OX40 agonist ivuxolimab. The receptors derive from an adult with an advanced solid tumor such as melanoma, head and neck, liver or kidney cancer.

The chain combines TRBV5-8 with TRBJ1-3; 10 bases match TRBD1. This CDR3 comprises 15 residues. With V trimmed by 5 bases and J by 3 bases, 5 bases remained unmatched. Germline lookup yields CDR1 SGHTS and CDR2 YDEGEE. CDR3 in amino acids: CASRRQGAGGNTIYF. Written as DNA, the CDR3 is TGTGCCAGCAGGAGACAGGGGGCAGGTGGAAACACCATATATTTT.

This clone was recorded once. CDR3: CAWSVGGAADTQYF. The CDR3 region has the DNA TGTGCCTGGAGTGTCGGGGGGGCCGCAGATACGCAGTATTTT. V gene TRBV30 combines with J gene TRBJ2-3; 8 bases are a match to TRBD2. Germline V lookup: CDR1 GTSNPN, CDR2 SVGIG (reference sequence). V lost 0 bases, J lost 4 bases, and 3 bases stayed unmatched. The CDR3 has 14 amino acids.

The CDR3, as DNA: TGTGCCAGTAGTTTCTACCGACAGGGCCAAGAGACCCAGTACTTC. Its translation is CASSFYRQGQETQYF. The rearrangement joins TRBV19 to TRBJ2-5, with 7 bases fitting TRBD1. Germline assignment: CDR1 LNHDA and CDR2 SQIVND (reference sequence). Unmatched junction bases numbered 7, after V lost 5 bases and J lost 1 base. The CDR3 is made up of 15 amino acids.

J is TRBJ2-7 and V is TRBV27, with D tentatively TRBD1 (5 bases). V was clipped by 0 bases and J by 3 bases, with 9 bases between them. CDR3 length: 14 amino acids. The germline V gene has CDR1 MNHEY and CDR2 SMNVEV (reference sequence). The CDR3 sequence: CASSLSTGLYEQYF. DNA for the CDR3: TGTGCCAGCAGTTTATCAACAGGTCTCTACGAGCAGTACTTC.

Here the CDR3 DNA reads TGTGCCAGCGTTACAGGGGGGAGTTTCTGGGACATTCAGTACTTC. It yields the protein CASVTGGSFWDIQYF. The chain carries TRBV6-1 and TRBJ2-4; 8 bases are a match to TRBD1. There are 15 residues in the CDR3. The trim removed 8 bases at V and 8 bases at J, leaving 14 bases unmatched. The germline CDR1 and CDR2 sequences are MNHNS and SASEGT.

V is TRBV7-9 and J is TRBJ2-5, with D maybe TRBD1 (5 bases). Trimming took off 4 bases at V and 1 base at J, with 13 bases between the two ends. This CDR3 is built from 15 residues. Germline CDR1 reads SEHNR; CDR2 reads FQNEAQ (reference sequence). CDR3 nucleotide sequence: TGTGCCAGCAGCTCTCCCGCAGGGCTCCAAGAGACCCAGTACTTC. This encodes CASSSPAGLQETQYF.

The chain combines TRBV15 with TRBJ2-1; 9 bases match TRBD1. The CDR3 contains 16 residues. Germline V gene sequence: CDR1 LNHNV, CDR2 YYDKDF (reference sequence). With V trimmed by 1 base and J by 6 bases, 7 bases remained unmatched. The CDR3 coding sequence is TGTGCCACCAGCAGAGGGGGGACAGGGACTGGCAATGAGCAGTTCTTC. Translation gives CATSRGGTGTGNEQFF. Looking up the rest from reference TRBV15 and TRBJ2-1 gives the full variable domain: DAMVIQNPRYQVTQFGKPVTLSCSQTLNHNVMYWYQQKSSQAPKLLFHYYDKDFNNEADTPDNFQSRRPNTSFCFLDIRSPGLGDTAMYLCATSRGGTGTGNEQFFGPGTRLTVL.

This rearrangement joins TRBV2 to TRBJ2-5; no firm D call. Germline loops: CDR1 SNHLY, CDR2 FYNNEI. The CDR3 length is 12 residues. V was shortened by 3 bases and J by 5 bases, with 7 bases between the two germline ends. CDR3 DNA sequence: TGTGCCAGCAGTGATCAAGGGGAGACCCAGTACTTC. This gives the protein CASSDQGETQYF.

This sequence joins TRBV19 and TRBJ2-7, with TRBD2 identical over 7 bases. This CDR3 comprises 16 residues. CDR1 and CDR2 (germline): LNHDA, SQIVND (reference sequence). V shed 3 bases, J shed 3 bases, and the junction held 11 bases outside the gene matches. The CDR3 spells CASSMGGVNPGYEQYF. In nucleotides, the CDR3 is TGTGCCAGTAGTATGGGAGGGGTCAATCCAGGCTACGAGCAGTACTTC.